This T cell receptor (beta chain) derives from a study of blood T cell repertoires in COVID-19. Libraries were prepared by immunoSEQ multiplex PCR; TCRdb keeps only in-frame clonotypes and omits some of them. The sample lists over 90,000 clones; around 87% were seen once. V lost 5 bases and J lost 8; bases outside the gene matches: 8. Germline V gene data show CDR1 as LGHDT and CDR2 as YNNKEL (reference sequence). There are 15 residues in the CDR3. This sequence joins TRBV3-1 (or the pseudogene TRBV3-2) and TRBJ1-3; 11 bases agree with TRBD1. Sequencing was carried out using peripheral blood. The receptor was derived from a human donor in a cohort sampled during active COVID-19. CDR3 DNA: TGTGCCAGCAGCAGCGTCGGACAGGGGGCATACACCATATATTTT. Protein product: CASSSVGQGAYTIYF.